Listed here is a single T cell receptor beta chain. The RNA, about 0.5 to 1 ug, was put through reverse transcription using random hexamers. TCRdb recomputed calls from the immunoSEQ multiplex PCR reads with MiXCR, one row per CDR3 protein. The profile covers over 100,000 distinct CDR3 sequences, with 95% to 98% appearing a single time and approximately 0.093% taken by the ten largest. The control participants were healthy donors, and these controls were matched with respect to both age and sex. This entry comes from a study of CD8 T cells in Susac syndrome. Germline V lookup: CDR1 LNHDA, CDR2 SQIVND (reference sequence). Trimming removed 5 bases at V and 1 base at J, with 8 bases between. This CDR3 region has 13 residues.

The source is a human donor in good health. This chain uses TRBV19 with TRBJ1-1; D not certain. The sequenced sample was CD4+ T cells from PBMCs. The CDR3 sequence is CASSRSENTEAFF. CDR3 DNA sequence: TGTGCCAGTAGTCGGTCCGAGAACACTGAAGCTTTCTTT.